Presented here are 9 T cell receptor beta chains from one specimen sequenced in a study of shared clonotypes between healthy human individuals. Profiling relied on immunoSEQ multiplex PCR, and the TCRdb table lists in-frame clones only, not all of them. Of about 2.5 million clones detected, 80% to 95% appear once; the ten largest clones hold 0.3% to 0.4%. The sequencing sample was made of naive CD4+ T cells from PBMCs. Subset in this sample: CD45RA+ positively selected. All receptors come from a man aged 18 to 35 in good health. Some clones in this sample may be carry-over from other donors' samples.

The chain joins TRBV4-1 to TRBJ2-3, with TRBD2 matching over 12 bases. Germline CDR1 is MGHRA and CDR2 is YSYEKL. This CDR3 comprises 18 residues. With 0 bases clipped from V and 6 bases from J, the junction kept 10 bases outside the gene matches. CDR3 loop: CASSQEWTSGDLVDTQYF. DNA for the CDR3: TGCGCCAGCAGCCAAGAGTGGACTAGCGGGGATCTGGTGGATACGCAGTATTTT.

This clone was seen just once. The chain carries TRBV11-1 and TRBJ2-5; no clear D. CDR1 and CDR2 (germline): SGHAT, FQDESV (reference sequence). V was cut by 5 bases and J by 5 bases, with 12 bases left in between. The CDR3 consists of 13 residues. As DNA, the CDR3 is TGTGCCAGCAGCCCAACTCCCGCGGAGACCCAGTACTTC. Protein sequence: CASSPTPAETQYF.

The genes are TRBV2 and TRBJ2-5; 7 positions match TRBD1. CDR3 length: 14 amino acids. V lost 4 bases to trimming and J lost 5 bases; unmatched junction nucleotides: 7. The germline V gene encodes CDR1 SNHLY and CDR2 FYNNEI. CDR3 amino acids: CASSGQGIMETQYF. The CDR3 DNA is TGTGCCAGCAGTGGACAGGGAATTATGGAGACCCAGTACTTC.

Comments on this clone: The same CDR3 arises from other DNA sequences in this sample as well. The rearrangement joins TRBV28 to TRBJ1-4; TRBD1 matches 9 bases. In germline, CDR1 is MDHEN, CDR2 SYDVKM. CDR3 size: 14 residues. V shed 6 bases and J 3 bases; nucleotides not matched to a gene: 2. CDR3 in DNA: TGTGCCAGCAGAGACAGGGGGGCTAATGAAAAACTGTTTTTT. Its protein is CASRDRGANEKLFF.

V is TRBV19 and J is TRBJ2-2, with D perhaps TRBD2 (7 bases). The V gene lost 7 bases and the J gene lost 2 bases, with 17 bases spanning the gap. Germline V CDR1 and CDR2: LNHDA, SQIVND (reference sequence). CDR3 length: 16 amino acids. As DNA, the CDR3 is TGTGCCAGTACCCCCTGGGGGGGCTTCAACACCGGGGAGCTGTTTTTT. Its protein is CASTPWGGFNTGELFF.

This clone was seen only once. Other DNA sequences in the sample encode the same CDR3. This chain uses TRBV7-2 with TRBJ1-3, with D possibly being TRBD1 (6 bases). Per germline, CDR1 SGHTA and CDR2 FQGNSA. Deletions cut 4 bases from V and 2 bases from J, with 12 bases between. The CDR3 has 15 amino acids. CDR3 sequence: CASSSPGGPGNTIYF. The CDR3 nucleotides read TGTGCCAGCAGCTCTCCCGGGGGGCCTGGAAACACCATATATTTT.

This chain connects TRBV28 to TRBJ2-1; TRBD2 matches at 8 bases. The germline V gene has CDR1 MDHEN and CDR2 SYDVKM. After removal of 2 bases from V and 6 bases from J, the junction contained 6 bases not matched to a gene. This CDR3 is 15 amino acids long. CDR3 bases: TGTGCCAGCAGTTTAATGACTAGCGCAATCAATGAGCAGTTCTTC. Its protein is CASSLMTSAINEQFF. Supplemented by reference TRBV28 and TRBJ2-1, the full variable domain reads DVKVTQSSRYLVKRTGEKVFLECVQDMDHENMFWYRQDPGLGLRLIYFSYDVKMKEKGDIPEGYSVSREKKERFSLILESASTNQTSMYLCASSLMTSAINEQFFGPGTRLTVL.

This chain uses TRBV5-1 with TRBJ2-7; 8 positions match TRBD1. CDR1 and CDR2 from the germline V gene are SGHRS and YFSETQ. The CDR3 runs to 16 residues. V shed 4 bases and J 2 bases; nucleotides not matched to a gene: 11. The CDR3 sequence is CASSGAGTGIPYEQYF. CDR3 bases: TGCGCCAGCAGCGGAGCCGGGACAGGAATTCCCTACGAGCAGTACTTC.

This chain connects TRBV2 to TRBJ1-5, with D possibly TRBD1 on 5 matching bases. Germline lookup yields CDR1 SNHLY and CDR2 FYNNEI. CDR3 size: 11 residues. V was clipped by 8 bases and J by 7 bases, with 9 bases between them. The CDR3 spells CASGKGQPQHF. CDR3 DNA sequence: TGTGCCAGCGGGAAGGGGCAGCCCCAGCATTTT.